A single sample gave rise to the 32 T cell receptor beta chains below, sequenced in a study of blood T cell repertoires in COVID-19. Sequencing used immunoSEQ multiplex PCR; TCRdb keeps in-frame clones, though not all of them. The table includes approximately 94,000 clones, about 90% detected once. The material sequenced was peripheral blood. These receptors originate from a woman in her fifties or sixties in a cohort sampled during active COVID-19.

The V call is TRBV7-9, the J call TRBJ2-6; TRBD2 is a possible D gene (7 bases). The CDR3 extends over 19 amino acids. CDR1 SEHNR and CDR2 FQNEAQ come from the germline V gene (reference sequence). Between the trimmed V and J ends, which lost 6 bases and 2 bases, there was a span of 23 bases. For the CDR3, the DNA is TGTGCCAGCAGGGCCTCCGGGTTTGGGGGGGGCCCTGGGGCCAACGTCCTGACTTTC. Translated: CASRASGFGGGPGANVLTF. Drawing the rest from reference TRBV7-9 and TRBJ2-6, the complete variable domain is DTGVSQNPRHKITKRGQNVTFRCDPISEHNRLYWYRQTLGQGPEFLTYFQNEAQLEKSRLLSDRFSAERPKGSFSTLEIQRTEQGDSAMYLCASRASGFGGGPGANVLTFGAGSRLTVL.

The J gene is TRBJ1-1, the V gene TRBV18, with D possibly TRBD1 on 5 matching bases. V lost 0 bases and J lost 6, with 11 bases in between. CDR1 is KGHSH and CDR2 is LQKENI in the germline V gene. This CDR3 region has 14 residues. The CDR3 is CASSPPARAAEAFF. For the CDR3, the DNA is TGTGCCAGCTCACCACCGGCCAGGGCGGCTGAAGCTTTCTTT.

The rearrangement uses TRBV13 and TRBJ1-2, with D perhaps TRBD1 (6 bases). CDR3 length equals 15 residues. Germline lookup yields CDR1 PRHDT and CDR2 FYEKMQ (reference sequence). V lost 3 bases, J lost 0 bases, and 11 bases lay in between. In nucleotides, the CDR3 is TGTGCCAGCAGCTTGACAGGCCGCCCTAACTATGGCTACACCTTC. Protein: CASSLTGRPNYGYTF.

This clone was detected a few times. The chain combines TRBV30 with TRBJ2-7; maybe TRBD2 (6 bases). This CDR3 has 13 residues. Germline CDR1 is GTSNPN and CDR2 is SVGIG (reference sequence). Between the trimmed V and J ends, which lost 0 bases and 7 bases, there was a span of 13 bases. As DNA, the CDR3 is TGTGCCTGGAGTGTAAACCTCGCGGGGGAGCAGTACTTC. Encoded protein: CAWSVNLAGEQYF.

V usage is TRBV9 and J usage is TRBJ2-3; D is perhaps TRBD2 (7 bases). Germline lookup yields CDR1 SGDLS and CDR2 YYNGEE. The length of the CDR3 is 18 residues. V was pared by 2 bases and J by 1 base, with 20 bases between. CDR3 sequence: CASSVGMVGGRRTDTQYF. The CDR3 DNA follows: TGTGCCAGCAGCGTGGGTATGGTGGGGGGGCGCCGCACAGATACGCAGTATTTT.

CDR3 protein: CASSRPPGPRNTIYF. The CDR3 DNA is TGTGCCAGCAGTCGCCCTCCGGGTCCGCGAAACACCATATATTTT. The V gene is TRBV6-5, the J gene TRBJ1-3; no definite D call. The CDR3 length is 15 residues. The V gene's germline CDR1 is MNHEY and CDR2 SVGAGI. Trimming removed 5 bases at V and 5 bases at J, with 16 bases between.

This clone was recorded many times. The J gene is TRBJ2-3, the V gene TRBV6-4; 7 bases line up with TRBD1. Losses at the gene ends were 2 bases for V and 3 bases for J; bases not matched to a gene: 8. The V gene's germline CDR1 is MRHNA and CDR2 SNTAGT. This CDR3 has 16 amino acids. CDR3 sequence: CASSDKGGSGTDTQYF. CDR3 bases: TGTGCCAGCAGTGACAAAGGGGGCAGTGGGACAGATACGCAGTATTTT.

As regards this clone: At one of its ends the junction is not consistent with the germline gene, which may arise from a read error. The genes are TRBV7-7 and TRBJ2-3; tentative D call: TRBD1 (6 bases). Germline V lookup: CDR1 SSHAT, CDR2 FNYEAQ (reference sequence). This CDR3 comprises 15 residues. This CDR3 reads CASSLGEGGTDTQYF. CDR3 coding DNA: TGTGCTAGCAGCTTAGGAGAGGGGGGCACAGATACGCAGTATTTT.

This CDR3 is CASSLEEGNTGELFF. CDR3 nucleotide sequence: TGTGCCAGCAGCTTAGAGGAGGGGAATACCGGGGAGCTGTTTTTT. The chain couples TRBV11-2 to TRBJ2-2, with D possibly TRBD2 on 6 matching bases. The CDR3 has 15 residues. Germline lookup yields CDR1 SGHAT and CDR2 FQNNGV. Trimming took off 0 bases at V and 5 bases at J, with 10 bases between the two ends.

This chain uses TRBV7-9 with TRBJ1-1, with D possibly TRBD1 on 6 matching bases. Trimming cost V 7 bases and J 0 bases, with 9 bases left between them. Germline V gives CDR1 SEHNR, CDR2 FQNEAQ (reference sequence). CDR3 length: 13 residues. In nucleotides, the CDR3 is TGTGCCAGCATTCAGGGGTTGAACACTGAAGCTTTCTTT. It yields the protein CASIQGLNTEAFF.

The V call is TRBV5-1, the J call TRBJ1-2, with TRBD1 matching 7 bases. CDR3 size: 13 residues. Germline V gene lookup returns CDR1 SGHRS and CDR2 YFSETQ. With V trimmed by 2 bases and J by 6 bases, 4 bases remained unmatched. The CDR3 loop is CASSFDRADGYTF. DNA of the CDR3: TGCGCCAGCAGCTTCGACAGGGCCGATGGCTACACCTTC.

This clone has only one observation. This chain links TRBV28 with TRBJ1-1, with 7 bases fitting TRBD1. CDR1 is MDHEN and CDR2 is SYDVKM in the germline V gene. V gave up 7 bases and J gave up 6 bases; unmatched junction bases: 17. There are 16 residues in the CDR3. DNA for the CDR3: TGTGCCAGCAAGACAGGGCACGAAGGTAATAACGCTGAAGCTTTCTTT. Translation: CASKTGHEGNNAEAFF.

The chain uses TRBV3-1 (or the pseudogene TRBV3-2) and TRBJ1-4; D unclear. CDR3 length equals 14 residues. CDR1 is LGHDT, CDR2 YNNKEL, per germline (reference sequence). V dropped 0 bases and J dropped 11 bases, with 13 bases sitting between them. CDR3 nucleotides: TGTGCCAGCAGCCAAGATCTTCCGGCCGGGAAACTGTTTTTT. This encodes CASSQDLPAGKLFF.

The J gene is TRBJ2-7, the V gene TRBV5-6; TRBD1 aligns across 8 bases. The CDR3 spans 14 residues. The germline CDR1 and CDR2 sequences are SGHDT and YYEEEE. V lost 4 bases and J lost 3; bases outside the gene matches: 6. CDR3 sequence: CASSLGQVNYEQYF. The CDR3 nucleotides are TGTGCCAGCAGCCTGGGACAGGTTAACTACGAGCAGTACTTC.

In regard to this clone: The germline gene is not matched at one end of the junction; a read error may be the cause. The J gene is TRBJ2-5, the V gene TRBV5-4, with 7 bases lining up with TRBD1. CDR1 and CDR2 (germline): SGHNT, YYREEE (reference sequence). This CDR3 has 12 amino acids. The DNA for the CDR3 is TGTGCCAGCAGCTTGGGCGACAGGGTCGAGGACTTC. As protein: CASSLGDRVEDF.

This clone showed up just once. This sequence joins TRBV9 and TRBJ2-1, with 14 positions matching TRBD2. V shed 7 bases and J 9 bases; nucleotides not matched to a gene: 6. This CDR3 is built from 14 residues. Germline V lookup: CDR1 SGDLS, CDR2 YYNGEE. The CDR3 nucleotides are TGTGCCAGCGGTGTGGGACTAGCGGGAGCTGAGCAGTTCTTC. It specifies CASGVGLAGAEQFF.

The CDR3 loop reads CASSELENVGRTEAFF. The CDR3 bases are TGTGCCAGCAGTGAACTAGAAAATGTGGGGCGCACTGAAGCTTTCTTT. The gene calls are TRBV2 and TRBJ1-1, with TRBD1 as a possible D gene (5 bases). Germline CDR1 reads SNHLY; CDR2 reads FYNNEI. V lost 2 bases, J lost 4 bases, and 17 bases lay in between. The CDR3 contains 16 residues.

The V and J genes are TRBV5-6 and TRBJ2-2; the match to TRBD1 covers 8 bases. Trimming removed 6 bases from V and 5 bases from J; junction bases left unmatched: 6. The CDR3 sequence is 14 residues long. CDR1 and CDR2 from the germline V gene are SGHDT and YYEEEE. CDR3 bases: TGTGCCAGCACAAGGCAGGGGGCTACCGGGGAGCTGTTTTTT. This sequence encodes CASTRQGATGELFF. Looking up the rest from reference TRBV5-6 and TRBJ2-2 gives the full variable domain: DAGVTQSPTHLIKTRGQQVTLRCSPKSGHDTVSWYQQALGQGPQFIFQYYEEEERQRGNFPDRFSGHQFPNYSSELNVNALLLGDSALYLCASTRQGATGELFFGEGSRLTVL.

The CDR3 DNA reads TGTGCCAGTAGTCCCCAAAGAGGGACAGGGTTCGGGGCCCAGTACTTC. Translating it yields CASSPQRGTGFGAQYF. This chain uses TRBV19 with TRBJ2-5; 9 bases align to TRBD1. J gave up 9 bases and V 5 bases, and 16 bases lay outside the gene matches. Germline V gene sequence: CDR1 LNHDA, CDR2 SQIVND (reference sequence). The CDR3 loop spans 16 amino acids.

The rearrangement joins TRBV27 to TRBJ1-2; TRBD1 matches 10 bases. CDR3 length: 15 residues. Looked up from germline, CDR1 is MNHEY and CDR2 is SMNVEV (reference sequence). Germline trimming cut 6 bases from V and 3 bases from J; bases unmatched to any gene: 7. The CDR3, as DNA: TGTGCCAGCAGAATGACAGGGGGCGCACACTATGGCTACACCTTC. Translation gives CASRMTGGAHYGYTF.

This clone was recorded a few times. J is TRBJ2-3 and V is TRBV9; tentative D call: TRBD2 (6 bases). The CDR3 totals 15 residues. The germline V gene encodes CDR1 SGDLS and CDR2 YYNGEE. The ends were cut back, 4 bases at V and 3 bases at J, with 15 bases in the middle. The CDR3 reads CASSPRGGGTDTQYF. CDR3 DNA sequence: TGTGCCAGCAGCCCCCGTGGGGGAGGTACAGATACGCAGTATTTT.

This clone was picked up one time. The chain links TRBV7-2 to TRBJ2-7; D is ambiguous. V lost 4 bases, J lost 6 bases, and 19 bases lay in between. The CDR3 sequence is 15 residues long. CDR1 and CDR2 (germline): SGHTA, FQGNSA. The CDR3: CASSSLWPGSVEQYF. The CDR3 DNA sequence: TGTGCCAGCAGCTCCCTGTGGCCAGGCTCGGTCGAGCAGTACTTC.

The V gene is TRBV9, the J gene TRBJ2-5; TRBD2 aligns across 13 bases. The CDR3 extends over 15 amino acids. The trim removed 3 bases at V and 5 bases at J, leaving 4 bases unmatched. CDR1 and CDR2 from the germline V gene are SGDLS and YYNGEE. CDR3 DNA: TGTGCCAGCAGCGCGGGACTAGCGGGACAGGAGACCCAGTACTTC. Protein: CASSAGLAGQETQYF.

The CDR3 DNA follows: TGTGCCAGCAGTTCCCTATCCCCCTATAATTCACCCCTCCACTTT. Translating it yields CASSSLSPYNSPLHF. The J gene is TRBJ1-6, the V gene TRBV6-5; D not certain. V was trimmed by 4 bases and J by 2 bases, leaving 9 bases between them. Germline CDR1 and CDR2: MNHEY and SVGAGI. The CDR3 spans 15 residues.

This sequence joins TRBV27 and TRBJ2-3, with 9 bases fitting TRBD2. The CDR3 covers 15 residues. CDR1 is MNHEY and CDR2 is SMNVEV in the germline V gene (reference sequence). V trimming: 5 bases; J trimming: 2 bases; junction bases outside the gene matches: 5. The CDR3 spells CASSLTSGITDTQYF. Here the CDR3 DNA reads TGTGCCAGCAGTCTGACTAGCGGCATCACAGATACGCAGTATTTT.

V and J are TRBV19 and TRBJ2-1; D unclear. Trimming removed 1 base at V and 8 bases at J, with 12 bases between. CDR3 size: 14 residues. Germline V CDR1 and CDR2: LNHDA, SQIVND (reference sequence). The CDR3 DNA follows: TGTGCCAGTAGTATAGTGGCGGCTGTGGATGAGCAGTTCTTC. Its translation is CASSIVAAVDEQFF.

The chain is built from TRBV28 and TRBJ1-4; D perhaps matches TRBD1 (6 bases). The V end lost 7 bases, the J end lost 1 base, and 10 bases lay between the germline ends. The germline gives CDR1 MDHEN, CDR2 SYDVKM. This CDR3 is built from 14 residues. The CDR3 loop reads CASTIGGTNEKLFF. CDR3 nucleotides: TGTGCCAGCACCATAGGGGGAACTAATGAAAAACTGTTTTTT.

This chain connects TRBV11-3 to TRBJ1-2; D not certain. The CDR3 loop spans 12 amino acids. The germline V and J ends were trimmed by 5 bases and 5 bases, with 9 bases remaining between them. Germline V gives CDR1 SGHNT, CDR2 YENEEA. CDR3 residues: CASSKDSYGYTF. CDR3 coding DNA: TGTGCCAGCAGCAAAGACTCTTATGGCTACACCTTC.

The rearrangement joins TRBV3-1 (or the pseudogene TRBV3-2) to TRBJ2-1; 9 bases align to TRBD2. The CDR3 consists of 13 residues. The V and J ends lost 7 bases and 6 bases, in that order; junction bases with no gene match: 4. The germline gives CDR1 LGHDT, CDR2 YNNKEL (reference sequence). CDR3 nucleotides: TGTGCCAGCATGGGACTAGCTTCCAATGAGCAGTTCTTC. Encoded protein: CASMGLASNEQFF.

The chain employs TRBV11-1 and TRBJ1-1; D is unresolved. The V and J ends lost 2 bases and 0 bases respectively, with 7 bases between them. CDR1 is SGHAT, CDR2 FQDESV, per germline (reference sequence). This CDR3 is 14 amino acids long. CDR3 coding DNA: TGTGCCAGCAGCTTATACACAATGAACACTGAAGCTTTCTTT. Translated, it gives CASSLYTMNTEAFF.

The chain uses TRBV28 and TRBJ2-2; 10 bases agree with TRBD2. CDR1 and CDR2 (germline): MDHEN, SYDVKM. This CDR3 is built from 18 residues. V shed 6 bases, J shed 0 bases, and the junction held 10 bases outside the gene matches. CDR3 bases: TGTGCCAGCAGGATACCGGGACTAGCGTTCGCGAACACCGGGGAGCTGTTTTTT. Its translation: CASRIPGLAFANTGELFF.

This clone was counted a few times. The chain employs TRBV4-1 and TRBJ2-2; 10 nucleotides align to TRBD1. CDR3 length: 17 amino acids. After removal of 0 bases from V and 12 bases from J, the junction contained 13 bases not matched to a gene. The germline CDR1 and CDR2 sequences are MGHRA and YSYEKL. CDR3 protein: CASSQEPPDRGAGKLFF. CDR3 DNA sequence: TGCGCCAGCAGCCAAGAGCCTCCGGACAGGGGGGCAGGAAAGCTGTTTTTT.